This T cell receptor (beta chain) was captured in a study of graft-versus-host responses after intestinal transplantation. The study's findings and limits: Ileal or blood samples showed some GvH clones first, and such clones were also found in recipient marrow.

Germline CDR1 is MNHNS and CDR2 is SASEGT. The CDR3 sequence is 16 residues long. Between the trimmed V and J ends, which lost 4 bases and 0 bases, there was a span of 13 bases. Concerning this clone itself: Antigen specificity is unknown.

Sequencing was performed with immunoSEQ multiplex PCR; in TCRdb, only in-frame clones are kept and a portion is missing. The sample has roughly 110,000 clones, about nine tenths seen once. This sample comprised unstimulated CD4+ T cells sorted from spleen or lymph node cells, obtained before transplant. The receptor was derived from a human donor who was the organ donor for an intestinal transplant. The chain uses TRBV6-1 and TRBJ1-3, with D possibly being TRBD1 (6 bases). CDR3 amino acids: CASSGAGAGSGNTIYF. The CDR3 DNA follows: TGTGCCAGCAGTGGGGCAGGGGCCGGCTCTGGAAACACCATATATTTT.